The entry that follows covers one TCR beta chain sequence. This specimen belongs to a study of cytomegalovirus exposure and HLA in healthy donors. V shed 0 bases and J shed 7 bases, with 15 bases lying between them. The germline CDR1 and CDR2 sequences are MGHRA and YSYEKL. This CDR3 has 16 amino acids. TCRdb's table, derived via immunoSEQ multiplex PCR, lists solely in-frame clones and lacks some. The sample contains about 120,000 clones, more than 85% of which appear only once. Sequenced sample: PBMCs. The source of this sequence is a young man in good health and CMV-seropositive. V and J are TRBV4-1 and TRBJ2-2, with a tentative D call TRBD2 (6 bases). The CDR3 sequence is CASSQDRRARGGELFF. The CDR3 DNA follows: TGCGCCAGCAGCCAAGATAGGAGGGCTCGGGGCGGGGAGCTGTTTTTT.